This TCR beta chain was recovered during a study of shared clonotypes between healthy human individuals. Across the study: The composition of the donors was a couple of women and a few men aged 18 to 49. There were three CD4 naive, three CD4 memory, two CD8 naive and one CD8 memory plates per donor. Overall study findings and caveats: Despite large depth, sorted-subset datasets appeared incompletely sequenced.

The DNA input per sorted-subset replicate PCR was roughly 180 ng, corresponding to 28,000 or so T cell genomes. Data came from immunoSEQ multiplex PCR; TCRdb stores just in-frame clones and leaves some out. The table lists fewer than 1.8 million clones, 97% to 99% of them singletons. The ends lost 0 bases at V and 6 bases at J; junction bases unmatched: 4. This CDR3 has 16 amino acids. Per germline, CDR1 SGHDN and CDR2 FVKESK. In regard to this clone: Its antigen remains unidentified.

The receptor comes from a man under 40 in good health. This chain links TRBV14 with TRBJ2-3, with 12 bases matching TRBD2. Sequencing was done on a sample of naive CD4+ T cells sorted from blood. Subset described: CD45RA+ positively selected. The CDR3 spells CASSQELLAGGDTQYF. The CDR3 DNA reads TGTGCCAGCAGCCAAGAGCTACTAGCGGGAGGCGATACGCAGTATTTT. The entire variable domain, with the rest obtained from reference TRBV14 and TRBJ2-3, is as follows: EAGVTQFPSHSVIEKGQTVTLRCDPISGHDNLYWYRRVMGKEIKFLLHFVKESKQDESGMPNNRFLAERTGGTYSTLKVQPAELEDSGVYFCASSQELLAGGDTQYFGPGTRLTVL.